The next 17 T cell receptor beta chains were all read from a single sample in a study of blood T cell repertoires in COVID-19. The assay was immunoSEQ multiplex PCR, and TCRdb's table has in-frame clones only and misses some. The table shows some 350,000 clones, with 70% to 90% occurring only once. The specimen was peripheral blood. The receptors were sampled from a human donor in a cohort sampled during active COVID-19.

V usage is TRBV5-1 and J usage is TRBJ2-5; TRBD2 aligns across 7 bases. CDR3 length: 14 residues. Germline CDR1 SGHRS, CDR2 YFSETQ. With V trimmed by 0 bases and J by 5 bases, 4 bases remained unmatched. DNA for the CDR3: TGCGCCAGCAGCTTGGCGGGGGGAATGGAGACCCAGTACTTC. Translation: CASSLAGGMETQYF.

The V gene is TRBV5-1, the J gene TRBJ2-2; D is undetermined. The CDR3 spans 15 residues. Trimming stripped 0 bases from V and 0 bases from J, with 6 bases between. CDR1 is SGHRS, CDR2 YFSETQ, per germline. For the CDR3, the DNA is TGCGCCAGCAGCTTGGACAGCACGAACACCGGGGAGCTGTTTTTT. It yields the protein CASSLDSTNTGELFF. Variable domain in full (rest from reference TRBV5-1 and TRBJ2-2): KAGVTQTPRYLIKTRGQQVTLSCSPISGHRSVSWYQQTPGQGLQFLFEYFSETQRNKGNFPGRFSGRQFSNSRSEMNVSTLELGDSALYLCASSLDSTNTGELFFGEGSRLTVL.

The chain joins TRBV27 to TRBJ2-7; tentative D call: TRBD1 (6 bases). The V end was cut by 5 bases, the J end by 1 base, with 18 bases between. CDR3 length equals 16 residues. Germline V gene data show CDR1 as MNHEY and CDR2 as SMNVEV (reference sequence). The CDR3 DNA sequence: TGTGCCAGCAGTCCCAGACGGGCTAGGGGGTCCTACGAGCAGTACTTC. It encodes CASSPRRARGSYEQYF.

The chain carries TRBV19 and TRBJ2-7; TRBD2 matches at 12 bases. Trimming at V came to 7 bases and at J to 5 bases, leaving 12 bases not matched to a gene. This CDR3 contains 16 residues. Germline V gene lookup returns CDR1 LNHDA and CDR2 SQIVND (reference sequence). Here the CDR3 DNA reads TGTGCCAGTACAGCTAGCGGGAGGGCCGGGGGAGACGAGCAGTACTTC. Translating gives CASTASGRAGGDEQYF.

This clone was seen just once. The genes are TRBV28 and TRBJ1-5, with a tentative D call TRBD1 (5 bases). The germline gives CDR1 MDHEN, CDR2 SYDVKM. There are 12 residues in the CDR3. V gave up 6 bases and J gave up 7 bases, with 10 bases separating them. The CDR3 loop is CASRGGGQPQHF. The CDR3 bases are TGTGCCAGCAGGGGGGGAGGGCAGCCCCAGCATTTT.

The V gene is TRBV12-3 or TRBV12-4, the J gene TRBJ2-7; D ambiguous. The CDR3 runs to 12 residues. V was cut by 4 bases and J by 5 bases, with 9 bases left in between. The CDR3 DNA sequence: TGTGCCAGCAGTTCCCGAGTGGACGAGCAGTACTTC. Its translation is CASSSRVDEQYF.

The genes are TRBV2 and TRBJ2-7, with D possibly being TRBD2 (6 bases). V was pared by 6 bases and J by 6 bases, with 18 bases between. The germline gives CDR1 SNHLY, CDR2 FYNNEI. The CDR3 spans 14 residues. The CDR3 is CASSPRDFLGEQYF. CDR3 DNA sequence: TGTGCCAGCAGCCCTAGGGACTTCTTGGGCGAGCAGTACTTC.

DNA of the CDR3: TGCGCCAGCAGCTTTGGGTCAGGGTGGGGCTACACCTTC. It is translated as CASSFGSGWGYTF. V usage is TRBV5-1 and J usage is TRBJ1-2, with a tentative D call TRBD1 (5 bases). The ends were cut back, 2 bases at V and 8 bases at J, with 13 bases in the middle. The CDR3 covers 13 residues. Germline V gene data show CDR1 as SGHRS and CDR2 as YFSETQ.

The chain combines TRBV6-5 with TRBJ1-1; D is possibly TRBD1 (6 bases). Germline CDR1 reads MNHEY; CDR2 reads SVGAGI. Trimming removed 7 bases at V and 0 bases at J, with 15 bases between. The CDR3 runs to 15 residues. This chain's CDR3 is CASTQGNLLNTEAFF. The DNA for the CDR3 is TGTGCCAGCACCCAGGGGAACCTTTTGAACACTGAAGCTTTCTTT.

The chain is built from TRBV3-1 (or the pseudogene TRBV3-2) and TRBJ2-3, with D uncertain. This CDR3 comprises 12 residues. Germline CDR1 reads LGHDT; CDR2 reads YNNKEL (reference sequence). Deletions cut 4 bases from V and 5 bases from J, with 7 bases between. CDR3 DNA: TGTGCCAGCAGCCCTTCGCGAGATACGCAGTATTTT. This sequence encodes CASSPSRDTQYF.

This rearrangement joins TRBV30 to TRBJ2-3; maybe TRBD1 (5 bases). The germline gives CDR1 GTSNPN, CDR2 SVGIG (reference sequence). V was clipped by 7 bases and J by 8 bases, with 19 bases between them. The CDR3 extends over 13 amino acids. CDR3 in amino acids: CASEGAGALTQYF. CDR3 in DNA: TGTGCCTCCGAAGGGGCTGGGGCCCTTACGCAGTATTTT.

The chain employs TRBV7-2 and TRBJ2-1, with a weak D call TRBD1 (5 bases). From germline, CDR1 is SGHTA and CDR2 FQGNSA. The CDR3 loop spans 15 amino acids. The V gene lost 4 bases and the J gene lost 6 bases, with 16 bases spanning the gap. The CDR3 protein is CASSSQVTLGNEQFF. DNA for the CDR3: TGTGCCAGCAGCTCACAGGTGACTTTAGGCAATGAGCAGTTCTTC.

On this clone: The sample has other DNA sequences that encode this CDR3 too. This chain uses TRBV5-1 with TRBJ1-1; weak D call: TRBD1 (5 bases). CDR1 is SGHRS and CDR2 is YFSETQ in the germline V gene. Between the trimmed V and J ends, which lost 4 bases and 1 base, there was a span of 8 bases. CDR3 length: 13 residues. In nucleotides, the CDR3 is TGCGCCAGCAGCAACACAGGGAACACTGAAGCTTTCTTT. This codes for CASSNTGNTEAFF.

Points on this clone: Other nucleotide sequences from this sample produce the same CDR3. CDR3 bases: TGCGCCAGCAGCTTGACTCAGGGGAACACCGGGGAGCTGTTTTTT. It specifies CASSLTQGNTGELFF. The chain employs TRBV5-1 and TRBJ2-2; D may be TRBD1 (5 bases). The CDR3 sequence is 15 residues long. V was cut by 1 base and J by 1 base, with 8 bases left in between. From germline, CDR1 is SGHRS and CDR2 YFSETQ.

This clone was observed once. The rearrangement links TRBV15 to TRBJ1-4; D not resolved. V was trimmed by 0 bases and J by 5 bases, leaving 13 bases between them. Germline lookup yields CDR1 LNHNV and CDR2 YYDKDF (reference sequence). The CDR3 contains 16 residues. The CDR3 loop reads CATSRDLVGGNEKLFF. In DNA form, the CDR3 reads TGTGCCACCAGCAGAGATTTAGTTGGAGGAAATGAAAAACTGTTTTTT.

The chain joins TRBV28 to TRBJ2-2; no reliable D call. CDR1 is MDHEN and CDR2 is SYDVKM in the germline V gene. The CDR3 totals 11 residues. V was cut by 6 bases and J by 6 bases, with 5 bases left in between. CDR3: CASSPAGELFF. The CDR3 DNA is TGTGCCAGCAGCCCAGCCGGGGAGCTGTTTTTT.

DNA of the CDR3: TGTGCCAGCAGAGAACGGACAGGGAGGGAGGTAATGAACACTGAAGCTTTCTTT. Amino acid sequence: CASRERTGREVMNTEAFF. The chain joins TRBV11-2 to TRBJ1-1, with 8 bases matching TRBD1. The V gene end was trimmed by 6 bases and the J gene end by 0 bases; junction bases not matched to a gene: 15. Germline loops: CDR1 SGHAT, CDR2 FQNNGV. The CDR3 totals 18 residues.